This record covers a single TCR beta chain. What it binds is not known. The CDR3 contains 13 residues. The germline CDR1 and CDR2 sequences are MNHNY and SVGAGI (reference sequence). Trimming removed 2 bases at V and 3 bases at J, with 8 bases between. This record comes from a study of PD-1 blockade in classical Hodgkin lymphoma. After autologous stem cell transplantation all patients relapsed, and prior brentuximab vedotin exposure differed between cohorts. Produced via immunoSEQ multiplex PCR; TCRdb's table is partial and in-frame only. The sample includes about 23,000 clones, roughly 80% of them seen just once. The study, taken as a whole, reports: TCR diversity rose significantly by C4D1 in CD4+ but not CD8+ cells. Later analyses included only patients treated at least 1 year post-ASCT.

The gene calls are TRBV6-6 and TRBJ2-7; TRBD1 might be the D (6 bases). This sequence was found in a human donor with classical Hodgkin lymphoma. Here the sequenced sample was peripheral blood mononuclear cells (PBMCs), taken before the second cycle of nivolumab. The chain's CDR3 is CASSYNRDYEQYF. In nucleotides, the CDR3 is TGTGCCAGCAGTTACAACAGGGACTACGAGCAGTACTTC.